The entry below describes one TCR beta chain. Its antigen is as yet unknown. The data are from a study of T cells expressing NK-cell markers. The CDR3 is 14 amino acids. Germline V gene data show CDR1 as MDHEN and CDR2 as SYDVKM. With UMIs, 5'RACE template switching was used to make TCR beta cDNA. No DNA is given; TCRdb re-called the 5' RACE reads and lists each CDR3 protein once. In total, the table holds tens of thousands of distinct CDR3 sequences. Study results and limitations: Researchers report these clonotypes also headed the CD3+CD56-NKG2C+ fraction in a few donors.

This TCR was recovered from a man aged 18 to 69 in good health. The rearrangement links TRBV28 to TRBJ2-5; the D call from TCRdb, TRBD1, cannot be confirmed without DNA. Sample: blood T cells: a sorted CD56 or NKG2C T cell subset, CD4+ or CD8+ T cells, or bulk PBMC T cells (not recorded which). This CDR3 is CASSLPQGVETQYF. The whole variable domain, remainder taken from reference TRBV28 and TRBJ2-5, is DVKVTQSSRYLVKRTGEKVFLECVQDMDHENMFWYRQDPGLGLRLIYFSYDVKMKEKGDIPEGYSVSREKKERFSLILESASTNQTSMYLCASSLPQGVETQYFGPGTRLLVL.